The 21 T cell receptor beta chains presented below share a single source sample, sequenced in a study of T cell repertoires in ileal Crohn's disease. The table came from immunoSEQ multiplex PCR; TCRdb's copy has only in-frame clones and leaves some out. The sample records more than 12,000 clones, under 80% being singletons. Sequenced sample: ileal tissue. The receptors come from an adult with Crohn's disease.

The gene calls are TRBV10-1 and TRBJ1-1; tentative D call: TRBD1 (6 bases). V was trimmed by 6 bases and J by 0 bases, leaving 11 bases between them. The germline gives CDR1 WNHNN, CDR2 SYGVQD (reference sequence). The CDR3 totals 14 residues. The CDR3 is CASSGQRMNTEAFF. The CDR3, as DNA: TGCGCCAGCAGCGGACAGAGAATGAACACTGAAGCTTTCTTT.

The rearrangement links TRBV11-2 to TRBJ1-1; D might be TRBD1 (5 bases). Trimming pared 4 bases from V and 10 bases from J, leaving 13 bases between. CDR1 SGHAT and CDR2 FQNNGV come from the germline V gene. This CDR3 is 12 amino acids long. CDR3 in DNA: TGTGCCAGCAGCTACCCTAAGGGGCGAGCTTTCTTT. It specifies CASSYPKGRAFF.

CDR3: CASWTGGSLQQYF. CDR3 bases: TGTGCCAGTTGGACAGGTGGGAGTCTACAGCAGTACTTC. This chain joins TRBV27 and TRBJ2-7, with 7 bases identical to TRBD1. The CDR3 totals 13 residues. Germline V CDR1 and CDR2: MNHEY, SMNVEV (reference sequence). After removal of 9 bases from V and 8 bases from J, the junction contained 13 bases not matched to a gene.

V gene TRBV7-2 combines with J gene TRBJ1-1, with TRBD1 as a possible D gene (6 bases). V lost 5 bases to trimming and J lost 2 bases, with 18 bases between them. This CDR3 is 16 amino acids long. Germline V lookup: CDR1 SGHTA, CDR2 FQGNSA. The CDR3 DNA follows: TGTGCCAGCAGCCCTGACAGGTTGGGGTCCAACACTGAAGCTTTCTTT. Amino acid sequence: CASSPDRLGSNTEAFF. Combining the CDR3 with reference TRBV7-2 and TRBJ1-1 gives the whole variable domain GAGVSQSPSNKVTEKGKDVELRCDPISGHTALYWYRQSLGQGLEFLIYFQGNSAPDKSGLPSDRFSAERTGGSVSTLTIQRTQQEDSAVYLCASSPDRLGSNTEAFFGQGTRLTVV.

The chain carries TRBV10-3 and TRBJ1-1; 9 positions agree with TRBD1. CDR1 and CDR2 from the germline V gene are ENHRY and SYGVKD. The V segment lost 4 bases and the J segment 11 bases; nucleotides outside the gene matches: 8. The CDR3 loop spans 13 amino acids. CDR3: CAISVTGGVGAFF. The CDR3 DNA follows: TGTGCCATCAGTGTAACAGGGGGCGTCGGGGCTTTCTTT.

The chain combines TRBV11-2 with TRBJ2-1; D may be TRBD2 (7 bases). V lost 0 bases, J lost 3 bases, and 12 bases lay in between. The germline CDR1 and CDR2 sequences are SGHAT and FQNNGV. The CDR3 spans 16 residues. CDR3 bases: TGTGCCAGCAGCTTAGATGCGGGGGCCAACTACAATGAGCAGTTCTTC. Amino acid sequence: CASSLDAGANYNEQFF.

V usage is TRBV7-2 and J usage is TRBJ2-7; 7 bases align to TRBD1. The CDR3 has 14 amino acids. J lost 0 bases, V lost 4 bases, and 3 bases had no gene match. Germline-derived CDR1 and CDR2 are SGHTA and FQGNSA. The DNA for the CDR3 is TGTGCCAGCAGCTACGACAGGGTCTCCTACGAGCAGTACTTC. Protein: CASSYDRVSYEQYF.

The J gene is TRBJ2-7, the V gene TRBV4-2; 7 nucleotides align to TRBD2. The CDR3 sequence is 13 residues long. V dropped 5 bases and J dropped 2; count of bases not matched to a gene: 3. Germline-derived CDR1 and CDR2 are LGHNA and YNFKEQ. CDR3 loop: CASSALATYEQYF. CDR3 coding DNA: TGTGCCAGCAGCGCACTAGCGACCTACGAGCAGTACTTC.

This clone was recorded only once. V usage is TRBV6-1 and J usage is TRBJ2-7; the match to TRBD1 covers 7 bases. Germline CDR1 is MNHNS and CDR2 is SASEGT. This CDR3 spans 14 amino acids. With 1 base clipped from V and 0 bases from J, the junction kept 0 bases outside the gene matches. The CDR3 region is CASSEGDSSYEQYF. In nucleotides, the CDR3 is TGTGCCAGCAGTGAAGGGGACAGCTCCTACGAGCAGTACTTC.

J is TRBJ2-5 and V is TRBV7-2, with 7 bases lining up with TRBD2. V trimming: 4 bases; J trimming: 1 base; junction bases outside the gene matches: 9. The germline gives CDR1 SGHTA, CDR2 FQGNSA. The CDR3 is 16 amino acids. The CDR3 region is CASSYSAGAGQETQYF. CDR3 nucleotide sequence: TGTGCCAGCAGCTACTCGGCGGGAGCGGGCCAAGAGACCCAGTACTTC.

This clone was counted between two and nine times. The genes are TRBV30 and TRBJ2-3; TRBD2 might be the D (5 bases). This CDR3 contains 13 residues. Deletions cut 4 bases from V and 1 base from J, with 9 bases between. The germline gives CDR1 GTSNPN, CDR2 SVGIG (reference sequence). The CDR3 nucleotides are TGTGCCTGGATCAAGGGAGGCACAGATACGCAGTATTTT. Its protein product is CAWIKGGTDTQYF.

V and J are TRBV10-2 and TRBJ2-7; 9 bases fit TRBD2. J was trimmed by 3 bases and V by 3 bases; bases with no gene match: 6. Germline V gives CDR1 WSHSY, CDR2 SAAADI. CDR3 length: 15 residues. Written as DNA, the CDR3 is TGCGCCAGCAGTGATGGTCTAGCGGGAAGCTACGAGCAGTACTTC. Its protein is CASSDGLAGSYEQYF.

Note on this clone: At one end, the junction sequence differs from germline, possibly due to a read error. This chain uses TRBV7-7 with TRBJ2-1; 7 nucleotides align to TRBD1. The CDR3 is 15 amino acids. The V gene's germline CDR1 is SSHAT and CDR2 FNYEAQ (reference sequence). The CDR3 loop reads CASSIDRASYNEQFF. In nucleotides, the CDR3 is TGTGCTAGCAGCATCGACAGGGCTAGCTACAATGAGCAGTTCTTC. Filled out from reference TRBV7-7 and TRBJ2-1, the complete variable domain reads GAGVSQSPRYKVTKRGQDVTLRCDPISSHATLYWYQQALGQGPEFLTYFNYEAQPDKSGLPSDRFSAERPEGSISTLTIQRTEQRDSAMYRCASSIDRASYNEQFFGPGTRLTVL.

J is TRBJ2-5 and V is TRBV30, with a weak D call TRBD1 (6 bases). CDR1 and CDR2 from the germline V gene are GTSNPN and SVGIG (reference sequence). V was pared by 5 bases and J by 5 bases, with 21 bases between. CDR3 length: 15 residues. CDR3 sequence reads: CAWLGSGRGQETQYF. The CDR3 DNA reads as TGTGCCTGGTTGGGCTCCGGCAGGGGCCAGGAGACCCAGTACTTC.

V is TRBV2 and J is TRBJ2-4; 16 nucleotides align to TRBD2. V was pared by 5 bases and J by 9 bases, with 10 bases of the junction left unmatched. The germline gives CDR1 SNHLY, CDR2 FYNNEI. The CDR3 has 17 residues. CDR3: CASSPTLGTSGGGIQYF. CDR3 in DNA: TGTGCCAGCAGTCCTACCCTTGGGACTAGCGGGGGGGGCATTCAGTACTTC.

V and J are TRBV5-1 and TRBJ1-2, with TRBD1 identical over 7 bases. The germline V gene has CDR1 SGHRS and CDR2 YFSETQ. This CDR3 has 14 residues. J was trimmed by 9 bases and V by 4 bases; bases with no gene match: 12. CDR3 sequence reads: CASSPGGYRESYTF. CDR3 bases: TGCGCCAGCAGCCCAGGGGGATACAGGGAAAGCTACACCTTC.

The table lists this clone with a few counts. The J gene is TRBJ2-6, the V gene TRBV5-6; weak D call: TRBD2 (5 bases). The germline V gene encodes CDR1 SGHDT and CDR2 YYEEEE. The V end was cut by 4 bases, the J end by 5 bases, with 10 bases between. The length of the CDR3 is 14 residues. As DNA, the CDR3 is TGTGCCAGCAGCCGAGGGCCTAGGGCCAACGTCCTGACTTTC. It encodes CASSRGPRANVLTF.

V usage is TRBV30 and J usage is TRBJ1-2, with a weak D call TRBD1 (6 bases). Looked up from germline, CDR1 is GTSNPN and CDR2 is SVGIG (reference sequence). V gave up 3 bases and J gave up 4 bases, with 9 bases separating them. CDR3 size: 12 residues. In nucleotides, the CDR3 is TGTGCCTGGAGCAGAGGGGGCTATGGCTACACCTTC. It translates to CAWSRGGYGYTF.

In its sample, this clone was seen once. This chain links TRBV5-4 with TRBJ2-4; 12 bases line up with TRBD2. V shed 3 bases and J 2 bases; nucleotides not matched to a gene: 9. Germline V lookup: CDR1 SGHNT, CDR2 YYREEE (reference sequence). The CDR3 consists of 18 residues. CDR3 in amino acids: CASSWAASGGAPKNIQYF. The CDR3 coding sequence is TGTGCCAGCAGCTGGGCGGCTAGCGGGGGGGCTCCCAAAAACATTCAGTACTTC.

CDR3 DNA sequence: TGTGCCAGCAGTGAGGGTGGCGGGTCTGCCTACGAGCAGTACTTC. Protein: CASSEGGGSAYEQYF. The genes are TRBV2 and TRBJ2-7, with D perhaps TRBD2 (5 bases). V was clipped by 3 bases and J by 2 bases, with 14 bases between them. The CDR3 runs to 15 residues. Germline V gene sequence: CDR1 SNHLY, CDR2 FYNNEI.

CDR3 residues: CASTALAWGNTIYF. The CDR3 coding sequence is TGTGCCAGCACCGCCTTGGCATGGGGAAACACCATATATTTT. The chain links TRBV2 to TRBJ1-3, with unresolved D. The V end was cut by 7 bases, the J end by 4 bases, with 14 bases between. The CDR3 length is 14 residues. The germline V gene has CDR1 SNHLY and CDR2 FYNNEI.